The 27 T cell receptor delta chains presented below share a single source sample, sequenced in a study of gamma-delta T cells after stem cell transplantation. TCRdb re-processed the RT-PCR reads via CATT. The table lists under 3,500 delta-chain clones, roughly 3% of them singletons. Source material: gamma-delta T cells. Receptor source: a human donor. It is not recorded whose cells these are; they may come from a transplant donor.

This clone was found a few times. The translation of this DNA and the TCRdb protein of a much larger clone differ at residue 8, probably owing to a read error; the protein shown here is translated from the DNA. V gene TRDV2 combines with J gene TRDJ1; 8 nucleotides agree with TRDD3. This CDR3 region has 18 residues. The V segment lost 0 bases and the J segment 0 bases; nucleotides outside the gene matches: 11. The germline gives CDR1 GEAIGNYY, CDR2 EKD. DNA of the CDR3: TGTGCCTGTGACACCGTGCTCAGCTCTGGGGGACACACCGATAAACTCATCTTT. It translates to CACDTVLSSGGHTDKLIF.

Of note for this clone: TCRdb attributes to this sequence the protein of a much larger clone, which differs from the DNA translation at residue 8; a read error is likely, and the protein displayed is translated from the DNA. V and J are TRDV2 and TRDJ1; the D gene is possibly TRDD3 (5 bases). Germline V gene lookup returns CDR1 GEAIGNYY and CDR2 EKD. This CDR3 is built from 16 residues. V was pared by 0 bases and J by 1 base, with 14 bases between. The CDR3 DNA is TGTGCCTGTGACACCGTGGGGTTCCCGGTCACCGATAAACTCATCTTT. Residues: CACDTVGFPVTDKLIF.

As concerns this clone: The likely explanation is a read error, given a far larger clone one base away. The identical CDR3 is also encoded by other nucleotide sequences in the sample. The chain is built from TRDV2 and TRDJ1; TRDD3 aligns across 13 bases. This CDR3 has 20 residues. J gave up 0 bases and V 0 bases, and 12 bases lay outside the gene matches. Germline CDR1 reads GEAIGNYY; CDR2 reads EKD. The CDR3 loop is CACDTGSLLGDTVDTDKLIF. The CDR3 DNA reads TGTGCCTGTGACACCGGTTCTTTACTGGGGGATACGGTTGACACCGATAAACTCATCTTT.

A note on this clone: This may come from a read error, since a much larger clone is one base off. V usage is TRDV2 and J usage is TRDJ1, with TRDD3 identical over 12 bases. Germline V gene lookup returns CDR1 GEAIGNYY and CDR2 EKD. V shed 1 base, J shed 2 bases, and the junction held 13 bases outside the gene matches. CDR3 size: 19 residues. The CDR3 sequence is CACDTVLRTGGYWTDKLIF. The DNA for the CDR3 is TGTGCCTGTGACACGGTTTTGCGGACTGGGGGATACTGGACCGATAAACTCATCTTT.

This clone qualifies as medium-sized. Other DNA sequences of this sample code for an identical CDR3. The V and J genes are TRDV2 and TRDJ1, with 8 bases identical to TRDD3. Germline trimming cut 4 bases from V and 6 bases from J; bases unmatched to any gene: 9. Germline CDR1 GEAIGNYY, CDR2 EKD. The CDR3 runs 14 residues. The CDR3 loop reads CACELLGATYKLIF. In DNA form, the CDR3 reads TGTGCCTGTGAGTTACTGGGGGCTACCTATAAACTCATCTTT.

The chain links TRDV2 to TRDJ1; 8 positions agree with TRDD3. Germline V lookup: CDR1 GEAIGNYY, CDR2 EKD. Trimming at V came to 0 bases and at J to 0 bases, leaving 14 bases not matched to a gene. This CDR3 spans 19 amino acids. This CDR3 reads CACDTVSWAGGPYTDKLIF. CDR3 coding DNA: TGTGCCTGTGACACCGTTTCCTGGGCTGGGGGACCGTACACCGATAAACTCATCTTT.

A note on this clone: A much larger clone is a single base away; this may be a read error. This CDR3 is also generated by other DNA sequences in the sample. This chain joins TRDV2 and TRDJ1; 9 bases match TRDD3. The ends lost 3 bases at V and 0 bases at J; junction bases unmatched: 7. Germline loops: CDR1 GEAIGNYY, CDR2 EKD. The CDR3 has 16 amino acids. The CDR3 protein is CACDSLLGDHTDKLIF. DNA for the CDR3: TGTGCCTGTGACTCGTTGCTGGGGGATCACACCGATAAACTCATCTTT.

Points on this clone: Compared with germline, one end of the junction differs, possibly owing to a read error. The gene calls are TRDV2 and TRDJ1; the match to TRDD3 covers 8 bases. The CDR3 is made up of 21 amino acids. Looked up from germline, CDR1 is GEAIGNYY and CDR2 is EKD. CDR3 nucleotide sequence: TGTGCCTGTGCCACCGTACGTAACCTGGGGGAAGCTAGGGAACACAACGATAAACTCATCTTT. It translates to CACATVRNLGEAREHNDKLIF.

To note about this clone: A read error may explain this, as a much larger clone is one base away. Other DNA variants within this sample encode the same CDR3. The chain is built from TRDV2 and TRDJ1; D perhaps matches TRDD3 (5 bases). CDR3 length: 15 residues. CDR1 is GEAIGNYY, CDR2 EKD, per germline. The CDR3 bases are TGTGCCTGTTATCCTGTGATACTTCTCACCGATAAGCTCATCTTT. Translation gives CACYPVILLTDKLIF.

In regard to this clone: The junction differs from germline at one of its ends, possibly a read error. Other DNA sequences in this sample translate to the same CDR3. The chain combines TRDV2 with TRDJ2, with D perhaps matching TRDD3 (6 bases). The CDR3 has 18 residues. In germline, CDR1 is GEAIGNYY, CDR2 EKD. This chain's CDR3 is CACDTVGGGLALTAQPFF. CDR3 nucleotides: TGTGCCTGTGACACTGTTGGTGGGGGCCTGGCTTTGACAGCACAACCCTTCTTT.

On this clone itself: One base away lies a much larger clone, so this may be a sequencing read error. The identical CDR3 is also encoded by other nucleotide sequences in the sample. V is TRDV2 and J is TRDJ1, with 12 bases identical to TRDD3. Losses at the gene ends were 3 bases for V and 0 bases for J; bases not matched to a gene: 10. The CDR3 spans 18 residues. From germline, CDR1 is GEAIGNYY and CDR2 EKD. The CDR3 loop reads CACDPVLGDTRDTDKLIF. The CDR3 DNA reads TGTGCCTGTGACCCAGTACTGGGGGATACAAGGGACACCGATAAACTCATCTTT.

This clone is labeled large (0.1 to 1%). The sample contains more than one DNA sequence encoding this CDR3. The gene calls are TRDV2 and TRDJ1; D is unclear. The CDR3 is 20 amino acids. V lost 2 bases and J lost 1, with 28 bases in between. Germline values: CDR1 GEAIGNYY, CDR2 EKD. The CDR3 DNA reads TGTGCCTGTGACAACCTCTTACCCGCTGAGGGACCCCCGGCCACCGATAAACTCATCTTT. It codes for CACDNLLPAEGPPATDKLIF.

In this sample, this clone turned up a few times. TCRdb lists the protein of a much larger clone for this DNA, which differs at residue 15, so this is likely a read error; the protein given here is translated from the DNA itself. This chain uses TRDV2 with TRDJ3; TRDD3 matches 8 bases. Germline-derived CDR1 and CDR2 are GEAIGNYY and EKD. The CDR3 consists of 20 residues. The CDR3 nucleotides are TGTGCCTGTGACACTGGTACTGGGGGCCCCAGCTCCTGGGACATCCGACAGATGTTTTTC. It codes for CACDTGTGGPSSWDIRQMFF.

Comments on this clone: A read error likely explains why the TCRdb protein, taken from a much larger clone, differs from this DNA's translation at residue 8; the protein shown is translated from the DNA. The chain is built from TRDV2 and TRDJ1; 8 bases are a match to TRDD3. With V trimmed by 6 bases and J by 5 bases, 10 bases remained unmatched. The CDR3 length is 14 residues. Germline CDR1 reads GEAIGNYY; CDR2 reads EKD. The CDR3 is CACLKLGVTDKLIF. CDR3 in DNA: TGTGCCTGTCTCAAACTGGGGGTTACGGATAAACTCATCTTT.

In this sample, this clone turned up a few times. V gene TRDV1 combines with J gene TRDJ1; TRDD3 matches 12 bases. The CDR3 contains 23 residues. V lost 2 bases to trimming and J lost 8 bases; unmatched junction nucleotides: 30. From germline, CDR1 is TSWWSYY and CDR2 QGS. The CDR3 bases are TGTGCTCTTGGGGAATCCCCCCCCACCACCGTACTGGGGGATACCACCTTAGCCCGAAAACTCATCTTT. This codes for CALGESPPTTVLGDTTLARKLIF.

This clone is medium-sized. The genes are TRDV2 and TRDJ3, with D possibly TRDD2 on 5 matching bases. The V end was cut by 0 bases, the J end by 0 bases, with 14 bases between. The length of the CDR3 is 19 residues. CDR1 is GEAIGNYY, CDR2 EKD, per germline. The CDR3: CACDTGSDPTSWDTRQMFF. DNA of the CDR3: TGTGCCTGTGACACCGGTTCGGACCCTACCTCCTGGGACACCCGACAGATGTTTTTC.

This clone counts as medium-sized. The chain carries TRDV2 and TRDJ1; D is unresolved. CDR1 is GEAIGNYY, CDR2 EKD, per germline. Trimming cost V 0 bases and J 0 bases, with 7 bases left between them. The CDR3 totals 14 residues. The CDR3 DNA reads TGTGCCTGTGACACCATCGCGTACACCGATAAACTCATCTTT. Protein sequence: CACDTIAYTDKLIF.

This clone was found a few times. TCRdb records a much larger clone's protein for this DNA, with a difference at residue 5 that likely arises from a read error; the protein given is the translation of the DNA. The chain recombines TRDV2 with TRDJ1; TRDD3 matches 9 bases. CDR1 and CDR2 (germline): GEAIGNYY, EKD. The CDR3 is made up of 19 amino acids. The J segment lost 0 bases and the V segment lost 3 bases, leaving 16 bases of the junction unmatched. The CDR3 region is CACDHVLGEPTRYTDKLIF. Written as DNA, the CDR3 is TGTGCCTGTGACCACGTACTGGGGGAACCAACCCGTTACACCGATAAACTCATCTTT.

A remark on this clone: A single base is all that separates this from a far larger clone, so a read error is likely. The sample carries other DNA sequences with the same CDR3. The CDR3 bases are TGTGCCTGTGACACTCTACTGGGGGATTTTGAGGGGGATAAACTCATCTTT. Translation: CACDTLLGDFEGDKLIF. This chain joins TRDV2 and TRDJ1; 10 nucleotides align to TRDD3. This CDR3 is built from 17 residues. Per the germline V gene, CDR1 is GEAIGNYY and CDR2 is EKD. V trimming: 1 base; J trimming: 5 bases; junction bases outside the gene matches: 12.

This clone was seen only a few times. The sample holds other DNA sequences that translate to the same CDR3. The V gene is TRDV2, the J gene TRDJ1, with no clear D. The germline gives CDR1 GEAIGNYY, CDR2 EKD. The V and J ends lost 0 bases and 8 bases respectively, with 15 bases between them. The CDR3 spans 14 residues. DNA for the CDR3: TGTGCCTGTGACACCGTGGGAAGGGTGGACAAACTCATCTTT. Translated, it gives CACDTVGRVDKLIF.

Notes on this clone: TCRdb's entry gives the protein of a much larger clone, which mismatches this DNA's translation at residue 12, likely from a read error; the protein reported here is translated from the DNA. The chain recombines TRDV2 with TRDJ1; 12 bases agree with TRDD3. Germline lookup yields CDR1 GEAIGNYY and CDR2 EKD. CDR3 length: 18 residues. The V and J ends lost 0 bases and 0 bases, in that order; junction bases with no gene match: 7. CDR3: CACDTLTGGYLHTDKLIF. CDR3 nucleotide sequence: TGTGCCTGTGACACCCTTACTGGGGGATACTTGCACACCGATAAACTCATCTTT.

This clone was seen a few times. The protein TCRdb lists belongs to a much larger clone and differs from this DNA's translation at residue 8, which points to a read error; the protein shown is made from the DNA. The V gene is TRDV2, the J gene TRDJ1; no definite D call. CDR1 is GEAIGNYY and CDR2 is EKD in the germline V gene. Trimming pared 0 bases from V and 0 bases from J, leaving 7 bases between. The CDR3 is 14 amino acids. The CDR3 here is CACDTIAHTDKLIF. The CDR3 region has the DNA TGTGCCTGTGACACCATCGCGCACACCGATAAACTCATCTTT.

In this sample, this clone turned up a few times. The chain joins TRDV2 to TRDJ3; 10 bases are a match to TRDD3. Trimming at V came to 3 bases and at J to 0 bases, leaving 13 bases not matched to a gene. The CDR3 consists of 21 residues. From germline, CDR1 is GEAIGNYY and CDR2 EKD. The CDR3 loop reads CACDPFGGDTRDSWDTRQMFF. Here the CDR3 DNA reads TGTGCCTGTGACCCTTTCGGGGGGGATACGCGTGACTCCTGGGACACCCGACAGATGTTTTTC.

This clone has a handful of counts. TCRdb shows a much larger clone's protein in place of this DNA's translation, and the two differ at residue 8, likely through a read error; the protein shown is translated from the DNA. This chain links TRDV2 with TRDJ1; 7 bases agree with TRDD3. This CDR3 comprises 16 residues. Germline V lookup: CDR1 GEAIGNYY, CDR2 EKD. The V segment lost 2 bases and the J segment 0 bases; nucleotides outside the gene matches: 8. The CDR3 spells CACDILGARNTDKLIF. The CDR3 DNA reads TGTGCCTGTGACATTCTGGGGGCTCGTAACACCGATAAACTCATCTTT.

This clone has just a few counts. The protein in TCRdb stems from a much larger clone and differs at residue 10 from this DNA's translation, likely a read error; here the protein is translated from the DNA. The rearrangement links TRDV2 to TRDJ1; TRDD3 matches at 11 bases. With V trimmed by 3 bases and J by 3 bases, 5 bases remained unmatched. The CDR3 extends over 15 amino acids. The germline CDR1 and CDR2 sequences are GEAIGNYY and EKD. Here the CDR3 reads CACDPLGDKSDKLIF. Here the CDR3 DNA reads TGTGCCTGTGACCCACTGGGGGATAAGTCCGATAAACTCATCTTT.

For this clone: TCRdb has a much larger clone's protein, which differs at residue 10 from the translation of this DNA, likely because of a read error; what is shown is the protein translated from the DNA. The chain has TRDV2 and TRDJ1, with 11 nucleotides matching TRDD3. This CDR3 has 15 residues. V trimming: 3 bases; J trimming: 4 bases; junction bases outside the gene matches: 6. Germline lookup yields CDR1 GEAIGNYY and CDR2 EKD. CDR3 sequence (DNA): TGTGCCTGTGACCCACTGGGGGATAAGGTCGATAAACTCATCTTT. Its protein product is CACDPLGDKVDKLIF.

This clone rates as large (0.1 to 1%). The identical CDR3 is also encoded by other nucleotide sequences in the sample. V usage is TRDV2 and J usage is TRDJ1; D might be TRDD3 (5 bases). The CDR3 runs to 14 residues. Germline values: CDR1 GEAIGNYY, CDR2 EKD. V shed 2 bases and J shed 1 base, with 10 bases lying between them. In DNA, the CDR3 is TGTGCCTGTGACAGATTAGGGGGCACCGATAAACTCATCTTT. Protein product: CACDRLGGTDKLIF.